This TCR beta chain was obtained from a study of blood T cell repertoires in COVID-19. Study-level background: Specimens from acute and convalescent COVID-19 originated in the United States, Italy and Spain.

Generated by immunoSEQ multiplex PCR, the TCRdb table keeps only in-frame clones and is missing some. Here the sample spans some 220,000 clones, approximately 78% being singletons. While infection was still active, Seattle patients were enrolled and then followed longitudinally. The sequenced sample was peripheral blood. The clonotype originates from a woman in her 70s with COVID-19, enrolled during active disease.

CDR3 amino acids: CASSQQQGPVGNTIYF. The CDR3 bases are TGTGCCAGCAGCCAGCAACAGGGGCCGGTTGGAAACACCATATATTTT. J is TRBJ1-3 and V is TRBV14; 7 bases line up with TRBD1. The length of the CDR3 is 16 residues. J gave up 3 bases and V 3 bases, and 8 bases lay outside the gene matches. The V gene's germline CDR1 is SGHDN and CDR2 FVKESK.